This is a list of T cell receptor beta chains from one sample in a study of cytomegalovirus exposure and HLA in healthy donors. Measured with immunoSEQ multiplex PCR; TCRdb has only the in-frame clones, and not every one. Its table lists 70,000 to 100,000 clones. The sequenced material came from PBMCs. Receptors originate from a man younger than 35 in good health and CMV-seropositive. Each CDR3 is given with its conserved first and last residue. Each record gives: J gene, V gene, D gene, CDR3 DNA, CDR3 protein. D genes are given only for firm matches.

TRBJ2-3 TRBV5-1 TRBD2 TGCGCCAGCAGCTTTTTTCGGGGGGGGAGCACAGATACGCAGTATTTT CASSFFRGGSTDTQYF
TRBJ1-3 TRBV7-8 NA TGTGCCAGCAGCTCGGGTTTAAGGGGCGCGGGAAACACCATATATTTT CASSSGLRGAGNTIYF
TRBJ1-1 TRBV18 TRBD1 TGTGCCAGCTCACCAGACAGGGTCTGGGGCACTGAAGCTTTCTTT CASSPDRVWGTEAFF
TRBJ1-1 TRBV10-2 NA TGCGCCAGTTCCGCCATGGGAGTGAACACTGAAGCTTTCTTT CASSAMGVNTEAFF
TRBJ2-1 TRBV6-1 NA TGTGCCAGCAGTGATAGGGGGACCTACAATGAGCAGTTCTTC CASSDRGTYNEQFF
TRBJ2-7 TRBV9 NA TGTGCCAGCAGCCCCCCCGGCTCCTACGAGCAGTACTTC CASSPPGSYEQYF
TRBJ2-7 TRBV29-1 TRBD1 TGCAGCGCCGAGGGACCGGGACAGGGGGCGTACGAGCAGTACTTC CSAEGPGQGAYEQYF
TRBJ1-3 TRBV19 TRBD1 TGTGCCAGTAGTATGGACAGGGGTGGGTCTGGAAACACCATATATTTT CASSMDRGGSGNTIYF
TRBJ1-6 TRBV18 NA TGTGCCAGCCCACCATTGACAGCGTATAATTCACCCCTCCACTTT CASPPLTAYNSPLHF
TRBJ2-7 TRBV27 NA TGTGCCAGCAGTTTGAACGGAGTGCCCTACGAGCAGTACTTC CASSLNGVPYEQYF
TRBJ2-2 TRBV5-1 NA TGCGCCAGCAGCCGAACGACAGCTACGAACACCGGGGAGCTGTTTTTT CASSRTTATNTGELFF
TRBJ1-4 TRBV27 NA TGTGCCAGCAGCTGGGTGGGAGAAGAGAATGAAAAACTGTTTTTT CASSWVGEENEKLFF
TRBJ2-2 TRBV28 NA TGTGCCAGCAGTCCATACACCGGGGAGCTGTTTTTT CASSPYTGELFF
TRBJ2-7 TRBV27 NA TGTGCCAGCAGCCGTAGCCTCAGGGGCTACGAGCAGTACTTC CASSRSLRGYEQYF
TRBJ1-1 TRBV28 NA TGTGCCAGCAGGTGGCGGGGGGTAGAAGCTTTCTTT CASRWRGVEAFF
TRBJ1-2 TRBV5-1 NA TGCGCCAGCAGCCCCTGGGGGGTTAATCCTAACTATGGCTACACCTTC CASSPWGVNPNYGYTF
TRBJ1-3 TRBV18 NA TGTGCCAGCTCACCGTCGCAAGCTCTCTCTGGAAACACCATATATTTT CASSPSQALSGNTIYF
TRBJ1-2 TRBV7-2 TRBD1 TGTGCCAGCAGCTTAGGGGGGACAGGGGGCTGGGGCTACACCTTC CASSLGGTGGWGYTF
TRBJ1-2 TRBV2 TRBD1 TGTGCCAGTCACAGGACAGGGGTCACCGAAGATAGCTTC CASHRTGVTEDSF
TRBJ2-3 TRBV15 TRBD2 TGTGCCACCAGCAGAACTAGCGGGAGCTCAGATACGCAGTATTTT CATSRTSGSSDTQYF
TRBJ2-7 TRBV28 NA TGTGCCAGCAGTTTGATAGCGTTTGGCTTCTACGAGCAGTACTTC CASSLIAFGFYEQYF
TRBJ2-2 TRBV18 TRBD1 TGTGCCAGCTCATTCCGGACAGGGGGCTACACCGGGGAGCTGTTTTTT CASSFRTGGYTGELFF
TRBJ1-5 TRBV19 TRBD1 TGTGCCAGTAGATCGGGACAGGGCAGTCATCAGCCCCAGCATTTT CASRSGQGSHQPQHF
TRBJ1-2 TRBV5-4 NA TGTGCCAGCAGCGGGCAGGGGTCCTATGGCTACACCTTC CASSGQGSYGYTF
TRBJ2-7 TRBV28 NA TGTGCCAGCAGTCCCAACTACGAGCAGTACTTC CASSPNYEQYF
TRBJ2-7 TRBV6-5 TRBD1 TGTGCCAGCAGTTGGGCAGGGGGCGCCTACGAGCAGTACTTC CASSWAGGAYEQYF
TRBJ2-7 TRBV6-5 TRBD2 TGTGCCAGCAGATCCGCTAGCGGGAGGAGCTACGAGCAGTACTTC CASRSASGRSYEQYF
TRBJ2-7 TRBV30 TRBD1 TGTGCCTGGAGTGTATCCGGACAGGACCTCTTTCAGACCTACGAGCAGTACTTC CAWSVSGQDLFQTYEQYF
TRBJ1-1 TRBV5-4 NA TGTGCCAGCAGCTCCCGCGTCAAGGGAGATACTGAAGCTTTCTTT CASSSRVKGDTEAFF
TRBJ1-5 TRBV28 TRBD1 TGTGCCAGCAGTTCTCTGTCTCTGGGGGACAGGGACGATCAGCCCCAGCATTTT CASSSLSLGDRDDQPQHF
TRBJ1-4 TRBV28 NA TGTGCCAGCAGTGGACAGAAAAATGAAAAACTGTTTTTT CASSGQKNEKLFF
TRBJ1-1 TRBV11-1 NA TGTGCCAGCAGCTTAACCTCAGGGACTGAAGCTTTCTTT CASSLTSGTEAFF
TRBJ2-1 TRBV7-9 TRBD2 TGTGCCAGCAGCTTCGGACTAGCGGGAGATGAGCAGTTCTTC CASSFGLAGDEQFF
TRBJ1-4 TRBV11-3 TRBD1 TGTGCCAGCAGCTTGAGGACAGGGCATAATGAAAAACTGTTTTTT CASSLRTGHNEKLFF
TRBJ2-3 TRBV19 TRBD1 TGTGCCAGTAGTTTCCGGGACAGGGGAAGAGGGGGAACAGATACGCAGTATTTT CASSFRDRGRGGTDTQYF
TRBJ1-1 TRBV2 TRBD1 TGTGCCAGCAACCCGGACAGGGGAGGCACTGAAGCTTTCTTT CASNPDRGGTEAFF
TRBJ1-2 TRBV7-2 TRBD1 TGTGCCAGCAGCTTAGAAACAGGGGGTAAGGGCTACACCTTC CASSLETGGKGYTF
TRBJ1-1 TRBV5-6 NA TGTGCCAGCAGCACCTGGAGTGACACTGAAGCTTTCTTT CASSTWSDTEAFF
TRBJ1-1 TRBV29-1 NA TGCAGCGCCAGTAAGGACATGAACACTGAAGCTTTCTTT CSASKDMNTEAFF
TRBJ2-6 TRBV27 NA TGTGCCAGCAGTCAGGCTGGGGCCAACGTCCTGACTTTC CASSQAGANVLTF
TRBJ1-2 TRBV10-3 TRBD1 TGTGCCATCAGTCCCCGGGACAGGGACAGTGGCTACACCTTC CAISPRDRDSGYTF
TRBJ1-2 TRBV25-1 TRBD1 TGTGCCAGCAGTGTAACAGGGGTTAACTATGGCTACACCTTC CASSVTGVNYGYTF
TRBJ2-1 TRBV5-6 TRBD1 TGTGCCAGCAGCTTGGGAGGGGGCCGCTACAATGAGCAGTTCTTC CASSLGGGRYNEQFF
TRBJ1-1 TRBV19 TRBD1 TGTGCCAGTAGTATCCCTACAGGGGTGGCGAACACTGAAGCTTTCTTT CASSIPTGVANTEAFF